The 18 T cell receptor beta chains below all came from one sample that was sequenced in a study of identical twins. TCRdb re-called the 5' RACE reads with MiXCR, one entry per CDR3 protein. The sample contains fewer than 800,000 distinct CDR3 sequences, just over 7% of which appear only once. The same sample was also used in a study of yellow fever vaccine responses in identical twins.

The sample was PBMCs. These receptors were collected from a young woman in good health.

This clonotype was seen once. This may arise from a read error, as a much more abundant clone is one base away. This chain uses TRBV5-1 with TRBJ2-7; D ambiguous. The CDR3 length is 13 residues. Germline lookup yields CDR1 SGHRS and CDR2 YFSETQ. The germline V and J ends were trimmed by 3 bases and 5 bases, with 12 bases remaining between them. The CDR3 region is CASSSNPKDEQYF. The DNA of the CDR3 is TGCGCCAGCAGCTCTAACCCCAAGGACGAGCAGTACTTC. The variable domain in full, completed from reference TRBV5-1 and TRBJ2-7, reads KAGVTQTPRYLIKTRGQQVTLSCSPISGHRSVSWYQQTPGQGLQFLFEYFSETQRNKGNFPGRFSGRQFSNSRSEMNVSTLELGDSALYLCASSSNPKDEQYFGPGTRLTVT.

This clonotype has at least ten counts. The chain employs TRBV20-1 and TRBJ1-6; a possible D gene is TRBD1 (6 bases). The CDR3 has 14 residues. Between the trimmed V and J ends, which lost 8 bases and 7 bases, there was a span of 18 bases. Germline V gene sequence: CDR1 DFQATT, CDR2 SNEGSKA (reference sequence). The CDR3 DNA follows: TGCAGTCCGACGACCGACAGGCGGAATTCACCCCTCCACTTT. Translated, it gives CSPTTDRRNSPLHF.

This clonotype was recorded at least ten times. CDR3 amino acids: CSARGQAKETQYF. CDR3 DNA sequence: TGCAGTGCTAGAGGGCAGGCTAAAGAGACCCAGTACTTC. This chain joins TRBV20-1 and TRBJ2-5; no firm D call. This CDR3 comprises 13 residues. V was pared by 1 base and J by 3 bases, with 9 bases between. Germline V gene lookup returns CDR1 DFQATT and CDR2 SNEGSKA (reference sequence).

This clonotype was seen many times. The V call is TRBV20-1, the J call TRBJ1-6; D might be TRBD1 (5 bases). There are 14 residues in the CDR3. Per the germline V gene, CDR1 is DFQATT and CDR2 is SNEGSKA (reference sequence). With 6 bases removed from V and 8 bases from J, the gap between germline ends came to 17 bases. CDR3: CSARSAGGHSPLHF. In DNA, the CDR3 is TGCAGTGCCAGGAGCGCGGGGGGTCATTCACCCCTCCACTTT.

The table lists this clonotype with a few counts. The chain uses TRBV12-3 or TRBV12-4 and TRBJ1-1; D is ambiguous. Deletions cut 2 bases from V and 1 base from J, with 11 bases between. The CDR3 runs to 15 residues. The CDR3 sequence is CASSLISEKNTEAFF. The CDR3 nucleotides read TGTGCCAGCAGTTTAATTTCGGAGAAGAACACTGAAGCTTTCTTT.

In this sample, this clonotype turned up a few times. V is TRBV12-3 or TRBV12-4 and J is TRBJ2-1; TRBD1 aligns across 8 bases. This CDR3 is built from 15 residues. With V trimmed by 6 bases and J by 5 bases, 9 bases remained unmatched. The CDR3 here is CASSPWTGTHNEQFF. CDR3 in DNA: TGTGCCAGCAGCCCTTGGACAGGGACACACAATGAGCAGTTCTTC.

This clonotype has at least ten counts. This chain joins TRBV4-1 and TRBJ1-4; D uncertain. V gave up 3 bases and J gave up 7 bases, with 12 bases separating them. Germline V gene sequence: CDR1 MGHRA, CDR2 YSYEKL. The length of the CDR3 is 14 residues. The CDR3 reads CASSQKTSSEKLFF. CDR3 sequence (DNA): TGCGCCAGCAGCCAGAAAACCAGTAGTGAAAAACTGTTTTTT.

This rearrangement joins TRBV29-1 to TRBJ1-4; D is unresolved. CDR1 is SQVTM and CDR2 is ANQGSEA in the germline V gene. There are 14 residues in the CDR3. Trimming took off 0 bases at V and 8 bases at J, with 13 bases between the two ends. The CDR3 reads CSVEDRSQKEKLFF. CDR3 DNA: TGCAGCGTTGAAGATCGGTCCCAAAAGGAAAAACTGTTTTTT.

This clonotype was found many times. The rearrangement links TRBV12-3 or TRBV12-4 to TRBJ2-2; a possible D gene is TRBD2 (5 bases). There are 13 residues in the CDR3. V was clipped by 7 bases and J by 0 bases, with 6 bases between them. The CDR3 protein is CASTGTNTGELFF. The CDR3 DNA reads as TGTGCCAGCACGGGGACGAACACCGGGGAGCTGTTTTTT.

This clonotype showed up many times. The chain recombines TRBV5-1 with TRBJ1-2; possibly TRBD1 for D (5 bases). Germline CDR1 and CDR2: SGHRS and YFSETQ. The CDR3 extends over 16 amino acids. V lost 0 bases, J lost 6 bases, and 18 bases lay in between. The CDR3 protein is CASSLAEGTFSNGYTF. The CDR3 coding sequence is TGCGCCAGCAGCTTGGCTGAAGGGACTTTTTCTAATGGCTACACCTTC. The full variable domain, completed using reference TRBV5-1 and TRBJ1-2, is KAGVTQTPRYLIKTRGQQVTLSCSPISGHRSVSWYQQTPGQGLQFLFEYFSETQRNKGNFPGRFSGRQFSNSRSEMNVSTLELGDSALYLCASSLAEGTFSNGYTFGSGTRLTVV.

The rearrangement uses TRBV4-1 and TRBJ2-5; D unclear. Germline lookup yields CDR1 MGHRA and CDR2 YSYEKL. Deletions cut 0 bases from V and 3 bases from J, with 11 bases between. The CDR3 is made up of 15 amino acids. The CDR3 coding sequence is TGCGCCAGCAGCCAAGAAGGGCTACTCAAAGAGACCCAGTACTTC. This translates into CASSQEGLLKETQYF.

This clonotype was counted a few times. V usage is TRBV5-6 and J usage is TRBJ2-7; 7 nucleotides line up with TRBD2. Looked up from germline, CDR1 is SGHDT and CDR2 is YYEEEE. V was clipped by 4 bases and J by 6 bases; unmatched bases: 10. The CDR3 is made up of 14 amino acids. CDR3 residues: CASSVSGIFGEQYF. The CDR3 DNA is TGTGCCAGCAGCGTAAGCGGGATATTCGGCGAGCAGTACTTC.

This clonotype was counted many times. This rearrangement joins TRBV20-1 to TRBJ2-5; TRBD2 agrees at 7 bases. The CDR3 spans 13 residues. The ends lost 6 bases at V and 5 bases at J; junction bases unmatched: 9. Germline CDR1 reads DFQATT; CDR2 reads SNEGSKA (reference sequence). CDR3 protein: CSAAGASHETQYF. In nucleotides, the CDR3 is TGCAGTGCCGCGGGAGCCTCTCATGAGACCCAGTACTTC.

This clonotype occurred many times. The CDR3 reads CASSLNRGVEAFF. CDR3 coding DNA: TGTGCCAGCAGCCTGAATCGAGGGGTCGAAGCTTTCTTT. The V and J genes are TRBV7-2 and TRBJ1-1; TRBD1 is a possible D gene (5 bases). The CDR3 length is 13 residues. Per germline, CDR1 SGHTA and CDR2 FQGNSA. V lost 5 bases and J 8 bases, leaving 15 bases between the germline ends.

The gene calls are TRBV12-3 or TRBV12-4 and TRBJ2-7, with 9 nucleotides matching TRBD1. The CDR3 has 13 residues. V gave up 6 bases and J gave up 7 bases; unmatched junction bases: 7. The CDR3 loop reads CASSGTGLREQYF. DNA of the CDR3: TGTGCCAGCAGCGGGACAGGGTTAAGAGAGCAGTACTTC.

This clonotype was seen at least ten times. This chain joins TRBV6-4 and TRBJ2-7; 8 bases map to TRBD1. The junction had 14 bases not matched to a gene; V was cut back by 6 bases and J by 7 bases. The V gene's germline CDR1 is MRHNA and CDR2 SNTAGT. The CDR3 spans 15 residues. The CDR3 protein is CASSDNRGTACEQYV. The CDR3 bases are TGTGCCAGCAGCGACAACAGGGGGACAGCGTGTGAGCAGTACGTC.

This clonotype was detected only a few times. The V call is TRBV5-1, the J call TRBJ2-7; 7 positions agree with TRBD1. The CDR3 length is 16 residues. The germline CDR1 and CDR2 sequences are SGHRS and YFSETQ. Germline trimming cut 5 bases from V and 2 bases from J; bases unmatched to any gene: 13. CDR3 nucleotide sequence: TGCGCCAGCAGATGCGTTCGGACAGGAACACCCTACGAGCAGTACGTC. Translation gives CASRCVRTGTPYEQYV.

V gene TRBV3-1 combines with J gene TRBJ2-1; D is possibly TRBD1 (5 bases). The CDR3 sequence is 15 residues long. V was cut by 11 bases and J by 2 bases, with 19 bases left in between. Germline values: CDR1 LGHDT, CDR2 YNNKEL (reference sequence). The CDR3 nucleotides read TGTGCCTGCACCCAAGAAGAGACAGCCTACAATGAGCAGTTCTTC. This translates into CACTQEETAYNEQFF.